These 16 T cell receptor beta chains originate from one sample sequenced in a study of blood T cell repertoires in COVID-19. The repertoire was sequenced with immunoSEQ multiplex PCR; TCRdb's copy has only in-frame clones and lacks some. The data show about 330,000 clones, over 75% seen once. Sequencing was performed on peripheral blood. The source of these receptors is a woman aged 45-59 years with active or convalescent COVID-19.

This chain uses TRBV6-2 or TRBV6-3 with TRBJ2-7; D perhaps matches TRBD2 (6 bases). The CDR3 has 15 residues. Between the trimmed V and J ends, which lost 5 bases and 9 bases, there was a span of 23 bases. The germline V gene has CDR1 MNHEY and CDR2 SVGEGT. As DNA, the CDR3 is TGTGCCAGCAGTAAACAACCGGGACTCCCACTTGGGCAGTACTTC. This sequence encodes CASSKQPGLPLGQYF.

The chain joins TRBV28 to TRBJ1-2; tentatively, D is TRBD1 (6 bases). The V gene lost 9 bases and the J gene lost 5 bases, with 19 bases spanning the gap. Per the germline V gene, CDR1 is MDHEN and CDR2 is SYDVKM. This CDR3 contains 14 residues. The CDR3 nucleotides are TGTGCCAGTAAAAGCGGGGCAGGGGTTTATGGCTACACCTTC. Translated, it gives CASKSGAGVYGYTF.

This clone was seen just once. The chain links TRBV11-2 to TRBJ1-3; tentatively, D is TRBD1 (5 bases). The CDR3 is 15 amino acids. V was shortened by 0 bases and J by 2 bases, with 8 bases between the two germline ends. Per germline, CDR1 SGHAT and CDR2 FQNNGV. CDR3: CASSLDRTTGNTIYF. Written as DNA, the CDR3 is TGTGCCAGCAGCTTAGACCGGACAACTGGAAACACCATATATTTT. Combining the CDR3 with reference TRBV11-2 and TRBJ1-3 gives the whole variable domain EAGVAQSPRYKIIEKRQSVAFWCNPISGHATLYWYQQILGQGPKLLIQFQNNGVVDDSQLPKDRFSAERLKGVDSTLKIQPAKLEDSAVYLCASSLDRTTGNTIYFGEGSWLTVV.

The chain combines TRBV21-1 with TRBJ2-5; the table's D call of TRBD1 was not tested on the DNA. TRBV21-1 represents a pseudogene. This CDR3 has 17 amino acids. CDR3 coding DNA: TGTGCCAGCAGCCAAGCAACCACCGGGACAGTCCAAGAGACCCAGTACTTC. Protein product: CASSQATTGTVQETQYF.

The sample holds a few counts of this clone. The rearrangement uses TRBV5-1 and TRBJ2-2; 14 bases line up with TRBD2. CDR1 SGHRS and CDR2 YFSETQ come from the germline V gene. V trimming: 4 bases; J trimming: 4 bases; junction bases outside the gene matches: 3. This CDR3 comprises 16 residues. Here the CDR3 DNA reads TGCGCCAGCAGCCGGGGGACTAGCGGGGGCACCGGGGAGCTGTTTTTT. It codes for CASSRGTSGGTGELFF. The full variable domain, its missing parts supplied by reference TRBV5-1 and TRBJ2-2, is KAGVTQTPRYLIKTRGQQVTLSCSPISGHRSVSWYQQTPGQGLQFLFEYFSETQRNKGNFPGRFSGRQFSNSRSEMNVSTLELGDSALYLCASSRGTSGGTGELFFGEGSRLTVL.

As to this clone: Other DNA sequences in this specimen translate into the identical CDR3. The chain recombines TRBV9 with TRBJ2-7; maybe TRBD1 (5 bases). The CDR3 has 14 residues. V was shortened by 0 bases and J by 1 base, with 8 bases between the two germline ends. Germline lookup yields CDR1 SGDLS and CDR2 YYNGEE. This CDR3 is CASSVATGSYEQYF. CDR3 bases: TGTGCCAGCAGCGTAGCAACAGGATCCTACGAGCAGTACTTC.

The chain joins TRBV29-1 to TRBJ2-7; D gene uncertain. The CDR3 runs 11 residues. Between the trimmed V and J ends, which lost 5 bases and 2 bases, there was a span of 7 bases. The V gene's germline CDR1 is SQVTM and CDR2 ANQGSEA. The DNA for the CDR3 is TGCAGCGTTTACAGCACCTACGAGCAGTACTTC. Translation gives CSVYSTYEQYF.

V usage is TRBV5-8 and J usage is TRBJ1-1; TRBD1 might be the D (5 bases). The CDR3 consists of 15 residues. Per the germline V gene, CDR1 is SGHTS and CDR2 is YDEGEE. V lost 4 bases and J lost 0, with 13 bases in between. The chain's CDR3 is CASSRRGLLNTEAFF. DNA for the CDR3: TGTGCCAGCAGCCGGAGGGGACTCCTGAACACTGAAGCTTTCTTT.

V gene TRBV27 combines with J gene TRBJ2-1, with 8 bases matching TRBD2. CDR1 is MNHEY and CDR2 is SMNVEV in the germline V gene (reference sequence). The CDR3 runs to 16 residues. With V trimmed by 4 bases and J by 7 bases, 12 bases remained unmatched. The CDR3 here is CASSWAGGPQVNEQFF. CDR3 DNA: TGTGCCAGCAGTTGGGCGGGAGGTCCGCAAGTGAATGAGCAGTTCTTC.

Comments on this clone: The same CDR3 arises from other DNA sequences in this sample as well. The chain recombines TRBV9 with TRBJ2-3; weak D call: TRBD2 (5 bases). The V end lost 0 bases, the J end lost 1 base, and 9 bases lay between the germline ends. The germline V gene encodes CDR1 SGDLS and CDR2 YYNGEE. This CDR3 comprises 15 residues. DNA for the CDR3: TGTGCCAGCAGCGTAGGCAGCGGTCGCACAGATACGCAGTATTTT. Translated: CASSVGSGRTDTQYF.

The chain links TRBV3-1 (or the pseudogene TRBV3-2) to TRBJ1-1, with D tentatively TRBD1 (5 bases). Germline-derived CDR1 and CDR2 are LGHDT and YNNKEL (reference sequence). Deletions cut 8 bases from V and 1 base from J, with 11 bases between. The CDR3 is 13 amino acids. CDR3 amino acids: CASRGGTNTEAFF. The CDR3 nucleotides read TGTGCCAGCCGCGGGGGGACGAACACTGAAGCTTTCTTT.

For the CDR3, the DNA is TGTGCCAGCATGGGGCCCGAGGCTTTCTTT. It encodes CASMGPEAFF. The chain is built from TRBV6-5 and TRBJ1-1, with D possibly TRBD1 on 5 matching bases. The CDR3 sequence is 10 residues long. From germline, CDR1 is MNHEY and CDR2 SVGAGI. V was pared by 7 bases and J by 11 bases, with 11 bases between.

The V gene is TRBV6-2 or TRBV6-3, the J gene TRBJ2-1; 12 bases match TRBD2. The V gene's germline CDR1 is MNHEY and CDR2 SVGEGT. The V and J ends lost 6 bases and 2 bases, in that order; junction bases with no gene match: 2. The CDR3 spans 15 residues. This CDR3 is CASRPSGGAYNEQFF. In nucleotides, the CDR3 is TGTGCCAGCAGACCTAGCGGGGGGGCCTACAATGAGCAGTTCTTC.

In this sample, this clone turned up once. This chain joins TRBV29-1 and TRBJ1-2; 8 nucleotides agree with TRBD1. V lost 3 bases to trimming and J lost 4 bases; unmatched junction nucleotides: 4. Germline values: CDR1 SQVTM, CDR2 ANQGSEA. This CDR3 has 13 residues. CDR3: CSVDIRGLYGYTF. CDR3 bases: TGCAGCGTTGATATCAGGGGGCTCTATGGCTACACCTTC.

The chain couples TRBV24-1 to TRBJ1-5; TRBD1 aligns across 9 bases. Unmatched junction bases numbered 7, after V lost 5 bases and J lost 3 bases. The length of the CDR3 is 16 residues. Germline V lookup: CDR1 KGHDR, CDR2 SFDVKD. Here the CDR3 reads CATSGEGQGFNQPQHF. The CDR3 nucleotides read TGTGCCACCAGTGGAGAGGGACAGGGATTCAATCAGCCCCAGCATTTT.

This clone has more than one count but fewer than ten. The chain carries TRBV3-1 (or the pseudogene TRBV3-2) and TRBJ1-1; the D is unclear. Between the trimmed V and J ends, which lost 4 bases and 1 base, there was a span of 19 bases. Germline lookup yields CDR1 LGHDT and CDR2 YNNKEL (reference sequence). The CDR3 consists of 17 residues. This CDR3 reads CASSPSPSYVTNTEAFF. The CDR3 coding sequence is TGTGCCAGCAGCCCAAGCCCTTCTTACGTAACGAACACTGAAGCTTTCTTT.